Below, 22 T cell receptor beta chains from the same sample are listed, as sequenced in a study of cytomegalovirus exposure and HLA in healthy donors. With 60 Vbeta and 13 Jbeta primers, the PCR was carried out. Assay: immunoSEQ multiplex PCR; the TCRdb copy retains only in-frame clones and omits some. Of around 140,000 clones detected, approximately 85% appear once; the ten largest clones hold about 8.6%. The sample taken for sequencing was PBMCs. Receptors originate from a woman aged 50 to 65 in good health and CMV-seropositive.

With respect to this clone: The sample contains more than one DNA sequence encoding this CDR3. The chain uses TRBV27 and TRBJ1-1; TRBD1 might be the D (5 bases). CDR3 size: 12 residues. The V end was cut by 2 bases, the J end by 7 bases, with 8 bases between. Germline V gives CDR1 MNHEY, CDR2 SMNVEV (reference sequence). As DNA, the CDR3 is TGTGCCAGCAGTTTACTGGGGGGTGAAGCTTTCTTT. This encodes CASSLLGGEAFF.

The rearrangement links TRBV11-2 to TRBJ2-5, with TRBD2 identical over 8 bases. This CDR3 is 13 amino acids long. After removal of 5 bases from V and 3 bases from J, the junction contained 2 bases not matched to a gene. Germline values: CDR1 SGHAT, CDR2 FQNNGV. CDR3 amino acids: CASSQAGEETQYF. The CDR3 coding sequence is TGTGCCAGCAGCCAAGCGGGGGAAGAGACCCAGTACTTC.

The chain uses TRBV9 and TRBJ1-2; D is perhaps TRBD1 (5 bases). V lost 0 bases and J 1 base, leaving 10 bases between the germline ends. The CDR3 covers 15 residues. The V gene's germline CDR1 is SGDLS and CDR2 YYNGEE. The DNA for the CDR3 is TGTGCCAGCAGCGTAGCTGGCCAGGGTAACTATGGCTACACCTTC. It yields the protein CASSVAGQGNYGYTF.

The chain recombines TRBV9 with TRBJ2-7, with 7 nucleotides matching TRBD2. The CDR3 covers 14 residues. Germline loops: CDR1 SGDLS, CDR2 YYNGEE. V was clipped by 0 bases and J by 6 bases; unmatched bases: 6. The CDR3 loop is CASSVDLGTTEQYF. CDR3 bases: TGTGCCAGCAGCGTAGATCTCGGGACTACCGAGCAGTACTTC. Full variable domain (rest looked up from reference TRBV9 and TRBJ2-7): DSGVTQTPKHLITATGQRVTLRCSPRSGDLSVYWYQQSLDQGLQFLIQYYNGEERAKGNILERFSAQQFPDLHSELNLSSLELGDSALYFCASSVDLGTTEQYFGPGTRLTVT.

The genes are TRBV19 and TRBJ2-7; the D is unclear. Germline V lookup: CDR1 LNHDA, CDR2 SQIVND (reference sequence). CDR3 length equals 13 residues. Trimming left V 5 bases short and J 3 bases short, with 11 bases between. The CDR3 sequence is CASSPRLSYEQYF. In nucleotides, the CDR3 is TGTGCCAGTAGTCCCCGACTTAGCTACGAGCAGTACTTC.

The chain joins TRBV7-2 to TRBJ2-7; 10 nucleotides line up with TRBD2. V dropped 3 bases and J dropped 0; count of bases not matched to a gene: 2. The CDR3 is made up of 15 amino acids. Germline V gene lookup returns CDR1 SGHTA and CDR2 FQGNSA. CDR3 amino acids: CASSFTSGDSYEQYF. The CDR3 nucleotides are TGTGCCAGCAGCTTCACTAGCGGGGACTCCTACGAGCAGTACTTC. The whole variable domain, remainder taken from reference TRBV7-2 and TRBJ2-7, is GAGVSQSPSNKVTEKGKDVELRCDPISGHTALYWYRQSLGQGLEFLIYFQGNSAPDKSGLPSDRFSAERTGGSVSTLTIQRTQQEDSAVYLCASSFTSGDSYEQYFGPGTRLTVT.

This sequence joins TRBV7-8 and TRBJ2-3; D might be TRBD2 (6 bases). The V gene's germline CDR1 is SGHVS and CDR2 FQNEAQ. The CDR3 contains 14 residues. The germline V and J ends were trimmed by 8 bases and 0 bases, with 12 bases remaining between them. The CDR3 loop is CASSREPSTDTQYF. In DNA form, the CDR3 reads TGTGCCAGCTCCCGGGAGCCGAGCACAGATACGCAGTATTTT.

The chain joins TRBV7-2 to TRBJ2-3; D is perhaps TRBD2 (6 bases). Deletions cut 2 bases from V and 4 bases from J, with 13 bases between. The CDR3 runs to 15 residues. Germline V CDR1 and CDR2: SGHTA, FQGNSA. The CDR3 protein is CASSLRLSSADTQYF. The CDR3 nucleotides are TGTGCCAGCAGCTTACGGTTGTCTAGCGCAGATACGCAGTATTTT.

About this clone itself: One end of the junction does not line up with germline, which may come from a read error. V is TRBV7-7 and J is TRBJ2-5, with 9 bases lining up with TRBD2. Germline V gives CDR1 SSHAT, CDR2 FNYEAQ (reference sequence). The CDR3 contains 13 residues. DNA of the CDR3: TGTGCTAGCAGCCCGGGACTAGCTGCGACCCAGTACTTC. It yields the protein CASSPGLAATQYF.

This clone was found once. The chain's CDR3 is CASSLGQVGTEAFF. The DNA for the CDR3 is TGTGCCAGCAGCTTGGGGCAGGTTGGCACTGAAGCTTTCTTT. This sequence joins TRBV5-4 and TRBJ1-1; D not resolved. Per the germline V gene, CDR1 is SGHNT and CDR2 is YYREEE (reference sequence). The CDR3 has 14 amino acids. V was cut by 0 bases and J by 4 bases, with 10 bases left in between.

V is TRBV13 and J is TRBJ2-2, with D perhaps matching TRBD1 (6 bases). Looked up from germline, CDR1 is PRHDT and CDR2 is FYEKMQ (reference sequence). The CDR3 runs 14 residues. V lost 3 bases and J lost 6, with 11 bases in between. CDR3 in DNA: TGTGCCAGCAGCTTTCCAACAGGGTCCGGGGAGCTGTTTTTT. The encoded protein is CASSFPTGSGELFF.

This chain uses TRBV7-9 with TRBJ2-7, with 7 nucleotides matching TRBD2. The J segment lost 4 bases and the V segment lost 5 bases, leaving 11 bases of the junction unmatched. CDR3 size: 15 residues. Germline-derived CDR1 and CDR2 are SEHNR and FQNEAQ (reference sequence). Here the CDR3 reads CASSHGGGGPYEQYF. CDR3 coding DNA: TGTGCCAGCAGCCATGGGGGGGGAGGGCCGTACGAGCAGTACTTC.

The genes are TRBV19 and TRBJ2-1; 11 positions agree with TRBD1. Looked up from germline, CDR1 is LNHDA and CDR2 is SQIVND (reference sequence). CDR3 length equals 17 residues. With 4 bases clipped from V and 3 bases from J, the junction kept 8 bases outside the gene matches. CDR3 amino acids: CASSTLRGTGGYNEQFF. The CDR3 DNA is TGTGCCAGTAGTACCTTAAGGGGGACAGGGGGCTACAATGAGCAGTTCTTC.

The chain couples TRBV2 to TRBJ2-5, with 11 bases lining up with TRBD2. The CDR3 runs to 16 residues. V lost 4 bases to trimming and J lost 5 bases; unmatched junction nucleotides: 9. The germline gives CDR1 SNHLY, CDR2 FYNNEI. The CDR3 DNA sequence: TGTGCCAGCAGTGTTATGACTAGCGGGAATGGGGAGACCCAGTACTTC. It yields the protein CASSVMTSGNGETQYF.

The chain is built from TRBV7-9 and TRBJ2-5; 13 bases agree with TRBD2. The V gene end was trimmed by 8 bases and the J gene end by 5 bases; junction bases not matched to a gene: 11. CDR3 length equals 16 residues. Per germline, CDR1 SEHNR and CDR2 FQNEAQ (reference sequence). The DNA of the CDR3 is TGTGCCAGCGGAAACGGACTAGCGGGAGCAGAGGAGACCCAGTACTTC. Protein product: CASGNGLAGAEETQYF.

The CDR3 sequence: CASQGRGSWEQYF. The CDR3 bases are TGTGCCAGCCAGGGGCGAGGGAGTTGGGAGCAGTACTTC. The chain links TRBV7-9 to TRBJ2-7; a possible D gene is TRBD1 (6 bases). V lost 8 bases and J lost 7, with 18 bases in between. In germline, CDR1 is SEHNR, CDR2 FQNEAQ (reference sequence). The CDR3 totals 13 residues.

CDR3 sequence reads: CAWSGAGFYEQYF. CDR3 coding DNA: TGTGCCTGGAGTGGAGCGGGGTTCTACGAGCAGTACTTC. The rearrangement links TRBV30 to TRBJ2-7; 7 bases fit TRBD2. This CDR3 has 13 residues. Germline-derived CDR1 and CDR2 are GTSNPN and SVGIG (reference sequence). Losses at the gene ends were 1 base for V and 3 bases for J; bases not matched to a gene: 3. The variable domain in full, with the rest retrieved from reference TRBV30 and TRBJ2-7, is SQTIHQWPATLVQPVGSPLSLECTVEGTSNPNLYWYRQAAGRGLQLLFYSVGIGQISSEVPQNLSASRPQDRQFILSSKKLLLSDSGFYLCAWSGAGFYEQYFGPGTRLTVT.

The rearrangement links TRBV18 to TRBJ1-1, with D tentatively TRBD1 (5 bases). There are 14 residues in the CDR3. Germline CDR1 and CDR2: KGHSH and LQKENI. V lost 0 bases, J lost 5 bases, and 10 bases lay in between. The CDR3 coding sequence is TGTGCCAGCTCACCACCGGGCAGGGAAACTGAAGCTTTCTTT. Its protein product is CASSPPGRETEAFF.

The chain recombines TRBV7-3 with TRBJ2-7; 8 bases map to TRBD1. The V gene end was trimmed by 5 bases and the J gene end by 3 bases; junction bases not matched to a gene: 9. CDR3 length: 15 amino acids. Germline values: CDR1 SGHTA, CDR2 FQGTGA. The CDR3 sequence: CASSLGQGPLYEQYF. The CDR3 DNA is TGTGCCAGCAGCCTCGGACAGGGCCCCCTCTACGAGCAGTACTTC.

On this clone: At one end, the junction sequence differs from germline, possibly due to a read error. V is TRBV5-4 and J is TRBJ2-1; TRBD2 aligns across 16 bases. CDR3 length: 17 residues. CDR1 and CDR2 (germline): SGHNT, YYREEE (reference sequence). CDR3 DNA sequence: TGTGCCAGCAGCTCGGCGACCGGGACTAGCGGGAGGGTCCACGGGATCTTC. Protein product: CASSSATGTSGRVHGIF.

V usage is TRBV10-3 and J usage is TRBJ2-7, with D possibly matching TRBD1 (5 bases). There are 15 residues in the CDR3. Trimming removed 0 bases from V and 1 base from J, with 10 bases in between. Per germline, CDR1 ENHRY and CDR2 SYGVKD. The CDR3 DNA reads TGTGCCATCAGTGAGTCGGGGCCAACATCCTACGAGCAGTACTTC. Encoded protein: CAISESGPTSYEQYF.

V usage is TRBV21-1 and J usage is TRBJ1-1; TRBD1 is taken as the D call from the table, unchecked against the DNA. TRBV21-1 is termed a pseudogene. The CDR3 extends over 13 amino acids. The CDR3: CASSSNQVPEAFF. The CDR3 region has the DNA TGTGCCAGCAGCTCAAATCAGGTCCCCGAAGCTTTCTTT.